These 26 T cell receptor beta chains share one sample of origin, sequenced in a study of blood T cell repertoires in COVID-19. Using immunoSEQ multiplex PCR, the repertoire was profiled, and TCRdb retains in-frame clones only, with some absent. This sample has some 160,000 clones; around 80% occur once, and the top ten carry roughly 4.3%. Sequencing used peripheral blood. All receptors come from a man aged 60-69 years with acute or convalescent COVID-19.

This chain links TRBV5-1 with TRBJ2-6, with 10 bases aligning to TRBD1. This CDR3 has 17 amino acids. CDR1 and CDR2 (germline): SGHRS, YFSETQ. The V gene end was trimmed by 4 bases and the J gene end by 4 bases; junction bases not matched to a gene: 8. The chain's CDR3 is CASSRGTGEGGANVLTF. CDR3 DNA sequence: TGCGCCAGCAGCAGAGGGACAGGGGAGGGAGGGGCCAACGTCCTGACTTTC. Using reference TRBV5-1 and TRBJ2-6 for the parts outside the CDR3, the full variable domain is KAGVTQTPRYLIKTRGQQVTLSCSPISGHRSVSWYQQTPGQGLQFLFEYFSETQRNKGNFPGRFSGRQFSNSRSEMNVSTLELGDSALYLCASSRGTGEGGANVLTFGAGSRLTVL.

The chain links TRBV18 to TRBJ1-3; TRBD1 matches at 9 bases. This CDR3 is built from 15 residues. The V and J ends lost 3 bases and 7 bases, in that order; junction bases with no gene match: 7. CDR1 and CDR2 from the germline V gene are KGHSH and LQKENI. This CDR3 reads CASSPSSGTGNTIYF. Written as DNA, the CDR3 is TGTGCCAGCTCACCTTCATCCGGGACAGGGAACACCATATATTTT.

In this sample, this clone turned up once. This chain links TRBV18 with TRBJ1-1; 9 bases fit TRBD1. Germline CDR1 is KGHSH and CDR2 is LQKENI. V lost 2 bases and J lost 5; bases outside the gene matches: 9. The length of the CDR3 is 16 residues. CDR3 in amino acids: CASSPRGQGVQTEAFF. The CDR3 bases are TGTGCCAGCTCACCAAGGGGACAGGGAGTACAAACTGAAGCTTTCTTT.

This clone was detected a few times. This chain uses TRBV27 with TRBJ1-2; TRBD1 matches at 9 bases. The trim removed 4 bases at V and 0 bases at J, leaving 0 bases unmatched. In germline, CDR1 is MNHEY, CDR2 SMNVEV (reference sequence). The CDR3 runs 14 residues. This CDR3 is CASSWDRANYGYTF. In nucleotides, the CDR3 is TGTGCCAGCAGTTGGGACAGGGCTAACTATGGCTACACCTTC.

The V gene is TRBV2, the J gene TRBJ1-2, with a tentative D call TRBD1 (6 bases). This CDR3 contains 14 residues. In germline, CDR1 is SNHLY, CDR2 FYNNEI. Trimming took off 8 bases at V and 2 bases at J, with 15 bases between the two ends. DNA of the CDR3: TGTGCCAGCTCAGGACAGCTGGAAAACTATGGCTACACCTTC. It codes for CASSGQLENYGYTF. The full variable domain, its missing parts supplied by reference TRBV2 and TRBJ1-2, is EPEVTQTPSHQVTQMGQEVILRCVPISNHLYFYWYRQILGQKVEFLVSFYNNEISEKSEIFDDQFSVERPDGSNFTLKIRSTKLEDSAMYFCASSGQLENYGYTFGSGTRLTVV.

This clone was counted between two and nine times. Here the CDR3 DNA reads TGTGCCAGCAGCCAAGATCGAACTAGCGGGAGCTACGAGCAGTACTTC. Translated, it gives CASSQDRTSGSYEQYF. This rearrangement joins TRBV4-2 to TRBJ2-7, with 11 nucleotides matching TRBD2. This CDR3 is 16 amino acids long. V was pared by 0 bases and J by 3 bases, with 4 bases of the junction left unmatched. Germline loops: CDR1 LGHNA, CDR2 YNFKEQ.

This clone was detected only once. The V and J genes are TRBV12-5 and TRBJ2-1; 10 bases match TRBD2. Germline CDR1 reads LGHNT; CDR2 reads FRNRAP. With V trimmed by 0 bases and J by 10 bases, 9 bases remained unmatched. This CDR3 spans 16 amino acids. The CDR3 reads CASGLVRTSGGEEQFF. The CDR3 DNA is TGTGCTAGTGGTTTGGTTAGGACTAGCGGAGGGGAGGAGCAGTTCTTC.

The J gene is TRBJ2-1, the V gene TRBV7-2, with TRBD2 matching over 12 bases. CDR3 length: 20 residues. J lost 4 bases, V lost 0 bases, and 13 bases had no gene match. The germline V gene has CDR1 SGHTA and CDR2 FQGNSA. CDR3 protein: CASSLARGTSGPAYYNEQFF. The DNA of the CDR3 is TGTGCCAGCAGCTTAGCGCGTGGGACTAGCGGGCCGGCCTATTACAATGAGCAGTTCTTC.

The CDR3 loop is CASKSGQSTDTQYF. The CDR3 DNA is TGTGCCAGCAAGTCGGGACAGAGCACAGATACGCAGTATTTT. The V and J genes are TRBV7-9 and TRBJ2-3; 7 bases are shared with TRBD1. V dropped 7 bases and J dropped 0; count of bases not matched to a gene: 4. Germline lookup yields CDR1 SEHNR and CDR2 FQNEAQ (reference sequence). The CDR3 is 14 residues long.

The CDR3 loop reads CASSLFLGNTIYF. For the CDR3, the DNA is TGCGCCAGCAGCTTGTTTCTCGGAAACACCATATATTTT. The chain has TRBV5-1 and TRBJ1-3; D unresolved. Trimming pared 1 base from V and 4 bases from J, leaving 6 bases between. Germline CDR1 SGHRS, CDR2 YFSETQ. This CDR3 comprises 13 residues.

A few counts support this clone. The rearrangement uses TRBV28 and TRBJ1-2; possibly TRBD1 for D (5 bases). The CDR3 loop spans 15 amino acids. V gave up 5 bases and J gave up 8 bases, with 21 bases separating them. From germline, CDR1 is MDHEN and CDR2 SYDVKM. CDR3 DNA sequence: TGTGCCAGCAGTCCCCCCCGACAGTCCGTCAGGGGCTACACCTTC. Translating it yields CASSPPRQSVRGYTF.

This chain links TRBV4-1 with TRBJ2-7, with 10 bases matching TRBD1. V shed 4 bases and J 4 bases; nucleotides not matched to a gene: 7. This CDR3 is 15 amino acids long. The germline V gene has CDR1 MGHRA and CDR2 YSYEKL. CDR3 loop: CASSRGDRGLYEQYF. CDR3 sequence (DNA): TGCGCCAGCAGCCGCGGCGACAGGGGGCTGTACGAGCAGTACTTC.

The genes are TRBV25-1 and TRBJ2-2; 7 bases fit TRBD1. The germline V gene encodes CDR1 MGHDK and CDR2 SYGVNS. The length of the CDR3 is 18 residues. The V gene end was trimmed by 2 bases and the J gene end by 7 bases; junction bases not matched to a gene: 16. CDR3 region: CASSERQGRMGAGGELFF. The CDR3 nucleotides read TGTGCCAGCAGTGAACGACAGGGTAGGATGGGGGCTGGCGGGGAGCTGTTTTTT.

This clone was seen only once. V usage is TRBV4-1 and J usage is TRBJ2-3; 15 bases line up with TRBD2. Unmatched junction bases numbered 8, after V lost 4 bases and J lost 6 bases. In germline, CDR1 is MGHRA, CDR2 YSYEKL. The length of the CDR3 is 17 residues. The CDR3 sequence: CASSPGLAGGQRDTQYF. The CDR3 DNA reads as TGCGCCAGCAGCCCCGGACTAGCGGGGGGGCAGCGGGATACGCAGTATTTT.

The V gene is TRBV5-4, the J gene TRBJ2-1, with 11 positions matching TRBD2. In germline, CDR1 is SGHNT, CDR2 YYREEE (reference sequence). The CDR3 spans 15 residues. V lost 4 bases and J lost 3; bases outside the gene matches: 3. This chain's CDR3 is CASSTGTSGYNEQFF. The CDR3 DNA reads TGTGCCAGCAGCACAGGGACTAGCGGCTACAATGAGCAGTTCTTC.

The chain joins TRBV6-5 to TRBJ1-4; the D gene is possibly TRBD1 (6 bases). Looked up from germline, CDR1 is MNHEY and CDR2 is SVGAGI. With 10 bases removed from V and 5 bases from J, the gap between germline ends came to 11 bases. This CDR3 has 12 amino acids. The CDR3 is CAIRGENEKLFF. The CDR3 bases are TGTGCCATCAGGGGCGAAAATGAAAAACTGTTTTTT.

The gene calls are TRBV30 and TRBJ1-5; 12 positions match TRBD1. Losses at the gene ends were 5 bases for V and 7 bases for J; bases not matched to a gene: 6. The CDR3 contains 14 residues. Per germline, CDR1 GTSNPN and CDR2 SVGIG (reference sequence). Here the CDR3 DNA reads TGTGCCTGGTCCGGGACAGGGGGCGTACAGCCCCAGCATTTT. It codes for CAWSGTGGVQPQHF.

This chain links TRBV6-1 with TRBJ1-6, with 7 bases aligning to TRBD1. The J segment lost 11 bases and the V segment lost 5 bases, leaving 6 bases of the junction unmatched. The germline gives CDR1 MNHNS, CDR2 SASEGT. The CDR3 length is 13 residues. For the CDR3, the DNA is TGTGCCAGCAGTTATGGGACAGATACACCCCTCCACTTT. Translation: CASSYGTDTPLHF.

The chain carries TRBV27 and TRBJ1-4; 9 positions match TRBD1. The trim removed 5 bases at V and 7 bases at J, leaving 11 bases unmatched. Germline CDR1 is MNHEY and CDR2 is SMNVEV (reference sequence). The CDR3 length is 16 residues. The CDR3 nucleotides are TGTGCCAGCAGTCCACAAACAGGGGGCGCGGCTGAAAAACTGTTTTTT. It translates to CASSPQTGGAAEKLFF. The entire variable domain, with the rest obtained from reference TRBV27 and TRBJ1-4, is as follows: EAQVTQNPRYLITVTGKKLTVTCSQNMNHEYMSWYRQDPGLGLRQIYYSMNVEVTDKGDVPEGYKVSRKEKRNFPLILESPSPNQTSLYFCASSPQTGGAAEKLFFGSGTQLSVL.

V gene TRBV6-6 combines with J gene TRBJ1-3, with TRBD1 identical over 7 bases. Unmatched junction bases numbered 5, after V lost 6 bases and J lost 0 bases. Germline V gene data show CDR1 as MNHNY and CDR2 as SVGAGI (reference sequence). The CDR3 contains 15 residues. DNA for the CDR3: TGTGCCAGCAGACCCGACAGGGACTCTGGAAACACCATATATTTT. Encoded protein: CASRPDRDSGNTIYF.

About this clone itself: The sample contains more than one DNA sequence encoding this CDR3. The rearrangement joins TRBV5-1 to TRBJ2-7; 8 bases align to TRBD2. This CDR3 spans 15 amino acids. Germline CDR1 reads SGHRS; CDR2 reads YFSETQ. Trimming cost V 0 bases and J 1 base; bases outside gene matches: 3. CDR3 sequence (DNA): TGCGCCAGCAGCTTGGTAAGCGGGGGTTCCTACGAGCAGTACTTC. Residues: CASSLVSGGSYEQYF.

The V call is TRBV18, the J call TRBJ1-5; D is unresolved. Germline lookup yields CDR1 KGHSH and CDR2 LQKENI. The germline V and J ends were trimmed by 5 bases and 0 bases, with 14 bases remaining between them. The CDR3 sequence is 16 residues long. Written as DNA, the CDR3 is TGTGCCAGCTCAGCCGGGTCCTACTTTAGCAATCAGCCCCAGCATTTT. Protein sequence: CASSAGSYFSNQPQHF.

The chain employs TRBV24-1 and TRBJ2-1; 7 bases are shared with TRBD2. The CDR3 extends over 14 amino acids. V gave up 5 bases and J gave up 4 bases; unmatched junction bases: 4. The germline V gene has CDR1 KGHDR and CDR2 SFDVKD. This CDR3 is CATSVGGGYNEQFF. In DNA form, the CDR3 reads TGTGCCACCAGTGTCGGGGGAGGGTACAATGAGCAGTTCTTC.

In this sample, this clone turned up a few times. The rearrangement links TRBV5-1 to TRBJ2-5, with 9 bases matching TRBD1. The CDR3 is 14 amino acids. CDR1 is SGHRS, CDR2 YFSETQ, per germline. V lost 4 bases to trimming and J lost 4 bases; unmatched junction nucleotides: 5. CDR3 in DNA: TGCGCCAGCAGCGCCACAGGGGGCTTAGAGACCCAGTACTTC. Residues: CASSATGGLETQYF.

Here the CDR3 DNA reads TGCGCCAGCAGCCAGCCGGGACTAGCTGGCTACAATGAGCAGTTCTTC. As protein: CASSQPGLAGYNEQFF. This sequence joins TRBV5-1 and TRBJ2-1; 9 nucleotides agree with TRBD2. Trimming cost V 4 bases and J 3 bases; bases outside gene matches: 8. CDR1 SGHRS and CDR2 YFSETQ come from the germline V gene. This CDR3 region has 16 residues.

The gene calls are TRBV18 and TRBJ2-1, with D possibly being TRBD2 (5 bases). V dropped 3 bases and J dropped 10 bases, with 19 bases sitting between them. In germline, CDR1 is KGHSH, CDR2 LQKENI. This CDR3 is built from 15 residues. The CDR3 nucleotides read TGTGCCAGCTCACCCCCGGTTCGCTACGGGGAAGAGCAGTTCTTC. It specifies CASSPPVRYGEEQFF.